The next 21 T cell receptor beta chains were all read from a single sample in a study of T cells in tuberculosis. Measured with immunoSEQ multiplex PCR; TCRdb has only the in-frame clones, and not every one. The sample shows tens of thousands of clones, around 94% of them seen only once. The sequenced sample was PBMCs. Receptor source: a donor aged 5-35 years with latent tuberculosis or without tuberculosis infection. Some clones in this sample may be carry-over from other donors' samples.

This sequence joins TRBV5-6 and TRBJ1-1, with TRBD1 identical over 7 bases. The ends lost 4 bases at V and 5 bases at J; junction bases unmatched: 11. This CDR3 has 15 amino acids. Germline assignment: CDR1 SGHDT and CDR2 YYEEEE. CDR3 sequence reads: CASSRDRAAGTEAFF. The DNA of the CDR3 is TGTGCCAGCAGCCGTGACAGGGCCGCAGGGACTGAAGCTTTCTTT.

V gene TRBV7-9 combines with J gene TRBJ2-2; possibly TRBD2 for D (5 bases). Trimming cost V 5 bases and J 4 bases, with 20 bases left between them. The germline V gene has CDR1 SEHNR and CDR2 FQNEAQ (reference sequence). This CDR3 has 17 residues. CDR3 amino acids: CASSPPSRESGTGELFF. The DNA for the CDR3 is TGTGCCAGCAGCCCACCTTCGAGGGAATCCGGCACCGGGGAGCTGTTTTTT.

This clone was observed once. The chain links TRBV6-5 to TRBJ1-1; D may be TRBD1 (6 bases). The V end was cut by 4 bases, the J end by 1 base, with 7 bases between. This CDR3 contains 13 residues. Per germline, CDR1 MNHEY and CDR2 SVGAGI. The DNA for the CDR3 is TGTGCCAGCAGTTTGGGACAGAACACTGAAGCTTTCTTT. It is translated as CASSLGQNTEAFF.

This sequence joins TRBV10-3 and TRBJ1-1; D is possibly TRBD1 (5 bases). Germline loops: CDR1 ENHRY, CDR2 SYGVKD. Trimming removed 5 bases at V and 11 bases at J, with 18 bases between. The CDR3 has 13 amino acids. CDR3 sequence (DNA): TGTGCCATCAGTAACCTGGGGGAGGGACGGGCTTTCTTT. This sequence encodes CAISNLGEGRAFF.

This clone was seen just once. The chain is built from TRBV6-1 and TRBJ1-2, with a possible D match to TRBD1 (6 bases). V gave up 3 bases and J gave up 7 bases, with 12 bases separating them. This CDR3 is 13 amino acids long. Per germline, CDR1 MNHNS and CDR2 SASEGT. The CDR3 region has the DNA TGTGCCAGCAGTGAGAGGGGGATATCTGGCTACACCTTC. Protein: CASSERGISGYTF.

The J gene is TRBJ1-3, the V gene TRBV5-6; 7 bases are shared with TRBD1. The CDR3 is 15 amino acids. Germline assignment: CDR1 SGHDT and CDR2 YYEEEE. V shed 2 bases, J shed 0 bases, and the junction held 2 bases outside the gene matches. The CDR3 is CASSFGTASGNTIYF. As DNA, the CDR3 is TGTGCCAGCAGCTTCGGGACAGCCTCTGGAAACACCATATATTTT.

This chain connects TRBV5-4 to TRBJ2-7, with D possibly matching TRBD2 (6 bases). CDR3 size: 14 residues. V was trimmed by 4 bases and J by 3 bases, leaving 14 bases between them. Per the germline V gene, CDR1 is SGHNT and CDR2 is YYREEE (reference sequence). In DNA form, the CDR3 reads TGTGCCAGCAGCGACGGACTAAGGAGCTACGAGCAGTACTTC. This gives the protein CASSDGLRSYEQYF.

This clone has only one observation. The CDR3 is CASSPPSVNTEAFF. CDR3 nucleotides: TGTGCCAGCAGCCCGCCTAGTGTGAACACTGAAGCTTTCTTT. J is TRBJ1-1 and V is TRBV11-2; D remains ambiguous. Trimming pared 5 bases from V and 0 bases from J, leaving 10 bases between. Germline values: CDR1 SGHAT, CDR2 FQNNGV. This CDR3 has 14 residues.

CDR3 region: CASSTGDRGRDGTGELFF. The DNA for the CDR3 is TGTGCCAGCAGCACAGGGGACAGGGGGCGCGACGGCACCGGGGAGCTGTTTTTT. J is TRBJ2-2 and V is TRBV9; 12 bases are a match to TRBD1. CDR1 is SGDLS and CDR2 is YYNGEE in the germline V gene. The CDR3 is 18 residues long. V dropped 4 bases and J dropped 4; count of bases not matched to a gene: 11.

This clone was seen just once. The genes are TRBV6-5 and TRBJ2-4; D is possibly TRBD1 (5 bases). Germline CDR1 is MNHEY and CDR2 is SVGAGI. This CDR3 contains 14 residues. V dropped 5 bases and J dropped 0 bases, with 8 bases sitting between them. CDR3: CASSPGLAKNIQYF. Here the CDR3 DNA reads TGTGCCAGCAGTCCAGGGTTAGCCAAAAACATTCAGTACTTC.

This clone is a singleton in its sample. The rearrangement joins TRBV30 to TRBJ2-7; D remains unclear. This CDR3 is built from 16 residues. CDR1 is GTSNPN and CDR2 is SVGIG in the germline V gene (reference sequence). Trimming took off 3 bases at V and 3 bases at J, with 21 bases between the two ends. The CDR3 here is CAWSPPRDRAIYEQYF. In nucleotides, the CDR3 is TGTGCCTGGAGCCCTCCCCGAGATCGAGCGATCTACGAGCAGTACTTC.

This chain connects TRBV10-3 to TRBJ2-3; TRBD1 is a possible D gene (6 bases). This CDR3 has 15 residues. Looked up from germline, CDR1 is ENHRY and CDR2 is SYGVKD. V gave up 3 bases and J gave up 3 bases, with 13 bases separating them. In DNA, the CDR3 is TGTGCCATCAGTGACCCGGGTAGGGGGACAGATACGCAGTATTTT. Translating it yields CAISDPGRGTDTQYF.

The CDR3: CASNPGQRIQETQYF. DNA for the CDR3: TGTGCCAGCAACCCCGGACAGCGCATTCAAGAGACCCAGTACTTC. The chain recombines TRBV11-2 with TRBJ2-5; D possibly corresponds to TRBD1 (6 bases). Trimming pared 7 bases from V and 2 bases from J, leaving 17 bases between. The CDR3 totals 15 residues. The V gene's germline CDR1 is SGHAT and CDR2 FQNNGV.

The chain links TRBV28 to TRBJ2-7; 8 nucleotides align to TRBD1. The V segment lost 7 bases and the J segment 7 bases; nucleotides outside the gene matches: 12. Germline CDR1 reads MDHEN; CDR2 reads SYDVKM. The CDR3 covers 14 residues. The CDR3 spells CASTRTGSLREQYF. The CDR3 DNA reads as TGTGCCAGCACTAGGACAGGGAGCCTTAGGGAGCAGTACTTC.

V is TRBV15 and J is TRBJ2-5; 8 nucleotides line up with TRBD2. Germline assignment: CDR1 LNHNV and CDR2 YYDKDF (reference sequence). V was clipped by 3 bases and J by 1 base; unmatched bases: 4. This CDR3 is built from 15 residues. CDR3 coding DNA: TGTGCCACCAGCAGGGTTACTAGCGGCCAAGAGACCCAGTACTTC. Translation gives CATSRVTSGQETQYF.

With respect to this clone: One end of the junction is discordant with germline, which a read error may explain. The V call is TRBV5-6, the J call TRBJ2-3, with 14 nucleotides matching TRBD2. The V gene's germline CDR1 is SGHDT and CDR2 YYEEEE. This CDR3 contains 15 residues. The CDR3 region has the DNA TGCGCCAGCAGCCTAGGACTAGCGGGGGGAGATACGCAGTATTTT. As protein: CASSLGLAGGDTQYF. The whole variable domain, remainder taken from reference TRBV5-6 and TRBJ2-3, is DAGVTQSPTHLIKTRGQQVTLRCSPKSGHDTVSWYQQALGQGPQFIFQYYEEEERQRGNFPDRFSGHQFPNYSSELNVNALLLGDSALYLCASSLGLAGGDTQYFGPGTRLTVL.

The sample holds one count of this clone. V usage is TRBV4-3 and J usage is TRBJ2-1; 7 nucleotides align to TRBD1. This CDR3 comprises 18 residues. Germline V lookup: CDR1 LGHNA, CDR2 YSLEER. V was clipped by 5 bases and J by 3 bases; unmatched bases: 16. The CDR3 spells CASSSIYEEQGYYNEQFF. The DNA for the CDR3 is TGCGCCAGCAGCTCAATCTACGAGGAACAGGGGTACTACAATGAGCAGTTCTTC.

The chain couples TRBV6-5 to TRBJ1-1; 8 bases are shared with TRBD1. The CDR3 sequence is 13 residues long. The germline CDR1 and CDR2 sequences are MNHEY and SVGAGI. V lost 4 bases and J lost 4; bases outside the gene matches: 2. For the CDR3, the DNA is TGTGCCAGCAGTTTTACAGGGGGCACTGAAGCTTTCTTT. Protein sequence: CASSFTGGTEAFF.

The V call is TRBV7-2, the J call TRBJ1-2; 11 nucleotides line up with TRBD1. CDR1 is SGHTA and CDR2 is FQGNSA in the germline V gene. This CDR3 contains 14 residues. Trimming removed 5 bases from V and 7 bases from J; junction bases left unmatched: 6. The CDR3 region has the DNA TGTGCCAGCAGCACGTCCGGGACAGGGGGTGGCTACACCTTC. Translated: CASSTSGTGGGYTF.

V gene TRBV2 combines with J gene TRBJ2-7; 8 bases are a match to TRBD1. The CDR3 covers 16 residues. In germline, CDR1 is SNHLY, CDR2 FYNNEI. V shed 3 bases, J shed 2 bases, and the junction held 9 bases outside the gene matches. This CDR3 reads CASSEGDRLLTYEQYF. Here the CDR3 DNA reads TGTGCCAGCAGTGAGGGGGACAGGCTCCTCACCTACGAGCAGTACTTC. The complete variable domain, with remaining parts taken from reference TRBV2 and TRBJ2-7, reads EPEVTQTPSHQVTQMGQEVILRCVPISNHLYFYWYRQILGQKVEFLVSFYNNEISEKSEIFDDQFSVERPDGSNFTLKIRSTKLEDSAMYFCASSEGDRLLTYEQYFGPGTRLTVT.

This clone was seen a single time. The rearrangement links TRBV2 to TRBJ2-1, with TRBD2 matching over 12 bases. CDR1 and CDR2 (germline): SNHLY, FYNNEI. This CDR3 contains 16 residues. Trimming cost V 6 bases and J 8 bases; bases outside gene matches: 11. The CDR3: CASSKTSSGRVDEQFF. The CDR3 DNA follows: TGTGCCAGCAGCAAAACGTCTAGCGGGAGGGTCGATGAGCAGTTCTTC.